This is a list of T cell receptor beta chains from one sample in a study of blood T cell repertoires in COVID-19. TCRdb's copy holds only in-frame clones and misses some; the assay was immunoSEQ multiplex PCR. The top ten clones hold about 3.3% of a sample with 150,000 to 200,000 clones, 65% to 85% of them seen once. What was sequenced was PBMCs or T cells enriched from blood (not recorded which). These receptors all stem from a woman aged 30 to 39 who had been exposed to COVID-19. The CDR3 runs from the conserved cysteine through the conserved F or W. Fields, in order: CDR3 length, V gene, J gene, CDR3 protein.

length: 11; V: TRBV6-5; J: TRBJ2-1; CDR3: CASSTRQEQFF
length: 15; V: TRBV15; J: TRBJ1-2; CDR3: CATSRGTSDTYGYTF
length: 16; V: TRBV11-2; J: TRBJ2-6; CDR3: CASSLFRGPGANVLTF
length: 14; V: TRBV7-3; J: TRBJ1-1; CDR3: CASSLSPGNTEAFF
length: 14; V: TRBV20-1; J: TRBJ1-5; CDR3: CSASQGQGYQPQHF
length: 14; V: TRBV19; J: TRBJ2-5; CDR3: CASSMGGGGETQYF
length: 16; V: TRBV20-1; J: TRBJ1-2; CDR3: CSASAGQGGGSYGYTF
length: 13; V: TRBV30; J: TRBJ1-1; CDR3: CAWAGTAYTEAFF
length: 14; V: TRBV5-5; J: TRBJ1-5; CDR3: CASSPGTGLQPQHF
length: 15; V: TRBV4-2; J: TRBJ1-1; CDR3: CASSQPRDMNTEAFF
length: 14; V: TRBV29-1; J: TRBJ1-1; CDR3: CSVTGQGGSTEAFF
length: 15; V: TRBV19; J: TRBJ1-3; CDR3: CASSPRDRGGNTIYF
length: 12; V: TRBV29-1; J: TRBJ1-1; CDR3: CSVDTGSSEAFF
length: 17; V: TRBV24-1; J: TRBJ1-1; CDR3: CATSDLEPVCLNTEAFF
length: 15; V: TRBV10-2; J: TRBJ1-1; CDR3: CASQTSGTGYTEAFF
length: 16; V: TRBV7-2; J: TRBJ1-2; CDR3: CASSPRGTPRNYGYTF
length: 16; V: TRBV5-5; J: TRBJ2-3; CDR3: CASSLPTSGGTDTQYF
length: 12; V: TRBV6-5; J: TRBJ1-1; CDR3: CASSLQGTEAFF